What follows describes a single T cell receptor beta chain. Its binding antigen is unknown. The input lacks base qualities; no much larger clone sits a single base away. The data stem from a study of T cell changes during pregnancy in multiple sclerosis (dated by TCRdb to the late 2010s). For context, the study as a whole: The study examined how the T cell repertoire changed over the course of pregnancy in women with multiple sclerosis.

The receptor library was made with the immunoSEQ multiplex PCR assay. TCRdb carries this immuneACCESS record with in-frame sequences only. Its versions omit some clonotypes, under half of them owing to an unresolved V gene in the studies checked, with the rest unexplained. The sample table shows under 30,000 clones, and more than 75% are seen once. More than 8.5% of the sample rests with the top ten. CDR1 and CDR2, looked up from the germline V gene, are ENHRY and SYGVKD. Deletion took 5 bases off V and 6 bases off J, with a span of 13 bases between the germline ends. The CDR3, from cysteine to phenylalanine, totals 13 residues. Only the CDR3 portion is preserved as DNA: 39 bases, with reading frame beginning at the first base.

The receptor comes from a female donor in good health, enrolled as a control in a pregnancy study. Here the chain combines TRBV10-3 and TRBJ1-1; too little of a D gene remains to name it. Sequencing was performed on CD8+ T cells from peripheral blood mononuclear cells, taken in the third trimester of pregnancy. In nucleotides, the sequence is TGTGCCATCAGTCCGACAAGCCTGTCTGAAGCTTTCTTT. It translates as CAISPTSLSEAFF.